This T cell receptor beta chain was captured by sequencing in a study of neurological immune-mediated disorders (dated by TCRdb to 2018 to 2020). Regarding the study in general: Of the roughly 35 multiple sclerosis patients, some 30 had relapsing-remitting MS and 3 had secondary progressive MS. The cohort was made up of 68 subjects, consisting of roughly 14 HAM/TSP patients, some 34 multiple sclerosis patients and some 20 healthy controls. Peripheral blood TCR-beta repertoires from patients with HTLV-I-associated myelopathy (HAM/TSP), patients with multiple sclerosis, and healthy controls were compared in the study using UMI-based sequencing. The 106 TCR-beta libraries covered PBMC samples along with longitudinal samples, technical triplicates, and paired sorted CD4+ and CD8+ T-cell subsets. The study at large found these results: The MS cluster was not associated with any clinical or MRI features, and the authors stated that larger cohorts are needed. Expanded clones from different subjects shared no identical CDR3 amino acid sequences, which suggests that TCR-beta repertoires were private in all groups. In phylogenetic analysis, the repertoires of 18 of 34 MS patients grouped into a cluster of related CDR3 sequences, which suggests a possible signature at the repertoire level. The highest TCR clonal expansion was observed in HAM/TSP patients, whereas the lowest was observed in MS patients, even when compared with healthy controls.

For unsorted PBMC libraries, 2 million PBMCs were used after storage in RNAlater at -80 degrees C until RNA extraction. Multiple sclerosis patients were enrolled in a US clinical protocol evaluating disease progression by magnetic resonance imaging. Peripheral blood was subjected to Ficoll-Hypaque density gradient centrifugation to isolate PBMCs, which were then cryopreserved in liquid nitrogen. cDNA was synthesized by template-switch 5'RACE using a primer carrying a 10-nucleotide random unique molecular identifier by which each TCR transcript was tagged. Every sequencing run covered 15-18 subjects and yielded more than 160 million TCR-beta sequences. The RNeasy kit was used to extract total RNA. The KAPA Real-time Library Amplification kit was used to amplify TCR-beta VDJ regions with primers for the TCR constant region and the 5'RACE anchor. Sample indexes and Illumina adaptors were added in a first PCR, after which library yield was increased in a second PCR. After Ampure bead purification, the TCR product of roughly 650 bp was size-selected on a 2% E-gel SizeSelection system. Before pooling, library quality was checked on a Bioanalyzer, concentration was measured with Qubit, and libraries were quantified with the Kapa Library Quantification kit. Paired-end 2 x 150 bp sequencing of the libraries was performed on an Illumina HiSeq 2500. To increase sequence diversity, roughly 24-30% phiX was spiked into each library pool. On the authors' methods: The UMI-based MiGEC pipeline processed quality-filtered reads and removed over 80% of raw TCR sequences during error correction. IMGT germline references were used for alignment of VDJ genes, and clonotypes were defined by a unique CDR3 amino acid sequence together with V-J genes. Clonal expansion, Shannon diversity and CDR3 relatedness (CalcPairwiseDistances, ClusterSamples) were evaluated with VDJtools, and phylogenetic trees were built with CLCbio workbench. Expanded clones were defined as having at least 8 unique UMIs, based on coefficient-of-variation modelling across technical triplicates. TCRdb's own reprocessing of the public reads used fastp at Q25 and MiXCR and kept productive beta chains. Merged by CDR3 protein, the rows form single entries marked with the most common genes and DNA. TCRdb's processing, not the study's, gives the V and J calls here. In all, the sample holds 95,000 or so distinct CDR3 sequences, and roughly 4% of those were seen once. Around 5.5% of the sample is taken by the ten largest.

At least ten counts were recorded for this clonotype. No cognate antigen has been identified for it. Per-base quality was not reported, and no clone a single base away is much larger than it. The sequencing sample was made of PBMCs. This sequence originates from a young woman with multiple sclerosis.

The bases read TGCAGTGCTAGAGACCAGGGAGCGGGGGGCTACACCTTC. This encodes CSARDQGAGGYTF. The chain is encoded by TRBV20-1 joined to TRBJ1-2; perhaps TRBD1 is the D gene, with 5 bases matching. A distance of 13 bases separates the germline ends of V and J, which lose 0 bases and 8 bases respectively. Per the germline V gene (reference sequence), DFQATT is the CDR1 and SNEGSKA is the CDR2. There are 13 amino acids in the CDR3, from cysteine to phenylalanine inclusive. CDR3 DNA only is kept here, 39 bases in frame from base 1.